This is a list of T cell receptor beta chains from one sample in a study of T-cell reconstitution after alpha-beta-depleted transplantation in children. TCRdb analysed the PCR reads with MiXCR anew, one entry per CDR3 protein. The sample comprises fewer than 350,000 distinct CDR3 sequences, 11% of which are singletons, and roughly a quarter rests with the top ten. Sequences were derived from peripheral blood, sampled 180 days after TCRalphabeta/CD19-depleted stem cell transplant. The receptor set was obtained from a male patient aged 2 to 9 who had a stem cell transplant for chronic granulomatous disease, so the T cells may come from the graft donor. The CDR3 runs from the conserved cysteine through the conserved F or W. The D gene is left open where the match is weak. Expanded clones get a size class; other rows say once, few or many, or leave the size out.

j_call	clone_size	v_call	d_call	cdr3_aa	cdr3_nt
TRBJ2-1	many	TRBV9	.	CASSVPSSDEQFF	TGTGCCAGCAGCGTTCCGAGTAGCGATGAGCAGTTCTTC
TRBJ2-7	.	TRBV18	.	CASSPYQGNEQYF	TGTGCCAGCTCACCCTACCAGGGGAACGAGCAGTACTTC
TRBJ1-5	many	TRBV10-3	.	CAISENGQYQPQHF	TGTGCCATCAGTGAGAATGGCCAGTATCAGCCCCAGCATTTT
TRBJ2-2	many	TRBV7-7	TRBD2	CASSILAGAVNTGELFF	TGTGCTAGCAGCATCCTAGCGGGGGCCGTTAACACCGGGGAGCTGTTTTTT
TRBJ2-1	.	TRBV28	TRBD2	CASSSPSGRASNEQFF	TGTGCCAGCAGTTCCCCTAGCGGGAGGGCCTCAAATGAGCAGTTCTTC
TRBJ2-1	many	TRBV20-1	.	CSASVVAANEQFF	TGCAGTGCTAGCGTAGTAGCGGCCAATGAGCAGTTCTTC
TRBJ1-5	few	TRBV12-3/TRBV12-4	TRBD1	CASSRGQGRYYQPQHF	TGTGCCAGCAGCCGAGGACAGGGGCGATACTATCAGCCCCAGCATTTT
TRBJ2-7	many	TRBV7-8	.	CASSLPQTYEQYF	TGTGCCAGCAGCTTACCCCAGACCTACGAGCAGTACTTC
TRBJ2-7	many	TRBV5-1	TRBD1	CASSSTGIYEQYF	TGCGCCAGCAGCTCGACAGGGATTTACGAGCAGTACTTC
TRBJ2-5	.	TRBV4-1	.	CASSQDQAVIAGETQYF	TGCGCCAGCAGCCAAGATCAAGCGGTCATAGCAGGGGAGACCCAGTACTTC
TRBJ2-3	many	TRBV6-2/TRBV6-3	TRBD1	CASRGHGTASTDTQYF	TGTGCCAGCAGAGGTCACGGGACAGCTAGCACAGATACGCAGTATTTT
TRBJ2-5	many	TRBV27	TRBD2	CASSLGTSGTLLFETQYF	TGTGCCAGCAGTTTAGGGACTAGCGGAACTTTGTTATTTGAGACCCAGTACTTC
TRBJ2-3	many	TRBV15	TRBD2	CATSRDHIRGGRPNTDTQYF	TGTGCCACCAGCAGAGACCACATCCGGGGGGGGCGCCCAAACACAGATACGCAGTATTTT
TRBJ2-1	many	TRBV29-1	TRBD2	CSVGRAGDHGEQFF	TGCAGCGTCGGAAGAGCGGGAGACCATGGTGAGCAGTTCTTC
TRBJ2-3	many	TRBV12-3/TRBV12-4	.	CASSFRQGTDTQYF	TGTGCCAGCAGTTTTCGGCAGGGGACAGATACGCAGTATTTT
TRBJ2-3	many	TRBV7-2	.	CASNSKESDTQYF	TGTGCCAGCAACTCGAAGGAGTCAGATACGCAGTATTTT
TRBJ2-2	many	TRBV12-3/TRBV12-4	.	CASSSNTGELFF	TGTGCCAGCAGTTCGAACACCGGGGAGCTGTTTTTT
TRBJ2-7	many	TRBV29-1	.	CSVGVVGPYEQYF	TGCAGCGTTGGGGTGGTCGGTCCCTACGAGCAGTACTTC
TRBJ2-5	many	TRBV18	.	CASSPRNQETQYF	TGTGCCAGCTCACCAAGAAACCAAGAGACCCAGTACTTC
TRBJ2-2	few	TRBV7-8	.	CASSLDIRGANTGELFF	TGTGCCAGCAGCTTAGATATACGGGGGGCAAACACCGGGGAGCTGTTTTTT
TRBJ2-5	many	TRBV15	.	CATSRVSIETQYF	TGTGCCACCAGCAGAGTCTCAATCGAGACCCAGTACTTC
TRBJ2-7	.	TRBV20-1	TRBD1	CSASGTGDITSSYEQYF	TGCAGTGCTTCCGGGACAGGGGACATAACTTCCTCCTACGAGCAGTACTTC
TRBJ2-2	many	TRBV9	.	CASSVGVTGELFF	TGTGCCAGCAGCGTAGGGGTCACCGGGGAGCTGTTTTTT
TRBJ2-3	many	TRBV28	TRBD2	CASSLYSSGKVLQYF	TGTGCCAGCAGTTTGTATAGTAGCGGGAAGGTACTCCAGTATTTT
TRBJ2-3	many	TRBV4-1	.	CASSQVFSSTDTQYF	TGCGCCAGCAGCCAGGTCTTTTCCAGCACAGATACGCAGTATTTT
TRBJ2-7	many	TRBV5-1	TRBD1	CASSLYRDSPEQYF	TGCGCCAGCAGCTTATACCGGGACAGCCCCGAGCAGTACTTC
TRBJ1-1	many	TRBV7-9	.	CASSVIQGGAFF	TGTGCCAGCAGCGTGATTCAGGGTGGGGCTTTCTTT
TRBJ2-7	many	TRBV27	TRBD2	CASRLAGGTYEQYF	TGTGCCAGCAGACTAGCGGGAGGGACCTACGAGCAGTACTTC
TRBJ2-7	many	TRBV10-3	TRBD1	CAISGQGTYEQYF	TGTGCCATCAGCGGACAGGGGACCTACGAGCAGTACTTC
TRBJ2-2	.	TRBV20-1	.	CSASDRLNTGELFF	TGCAGTGCTAGCGACAGGTTAAACACCGGGGAGCTGTTTTTT
TRBJ1-5	many	TRBV7-2	.	CASSVQGGNQPQHF	TGTGCCAGCAGCGTACAGGGAGGCAATCAGCCCCAGCATTTT
TRBJ2-5	many	TRBV12-3/TRBV12-4	TRBD2	CASSRATSGNLGTQYF	TGTGCCAGCAGTCGCGCGACTAGCGGGAACCTGGGGACCCAGTACTTC
TRBJ1-1	.	TRBV16	.	CASSTRRVNTEAFF	TGTGCCAGCAGCACCCGACGGGTAAACACTGAAGCTTTCTTT
TRBJ2-1	few	TRBV5-4	.	CASSLLRGDNEQFF	TGTGCCAGCAGCTTGCTGCGGGGAGACAATGAGCAGTTCTTC
TRBJ1-5	many	TRBV15	.	CATSRDPDTRPQHF	TGTGCCACCAGCAGAGATCCGGACACCCGACCCCAGCATTTT
TRBJ2-5	.	TRBV4-1	TRBD2	CASSPGLAGVAETQYF	TGCGCCAGCAGCCCGGGACTAGCGGGAGTGGCAGAGACCCAGTACTTC
TRBJ2-2	many	TRBV5-1	.	CASTERGPNTGELFF	TGCGCCAGCACCGAACGGGGGCCAAACACCGGGGAGCTGTTTTTT
TRBJ2-1	many	TRBV12-3/TRBV12-4	.	CASSSYLNEQFF	TGTGCCAGCAGTTCATATTTGAATGAGCAGTTCTTC
TRBJ2-1	.	TRBV13	TRBD2	CASSRPPLAVNNEQFF	TGTGCCAGCAGCCGTCCTCCGCTAGCGGTTAACAATGAGCAGTTCTTC
TRBJ1-3	few	TRBV19	.	CASSMGQDPGNTIYF	TGTGCCAGTAGTATGGGGCAGGACCCTGGAAACACCATATATTTT
TRBJ1-2	many	TRBV19	.	CASSMRQETNYGYTF	TGTGCCAGTAGTATGCGGCAGGAAACAAACTATGGCTACACCTTC
TRBJ2-5	many	TRBV5-1	.	CASSLPGREETQYF	TGCGCCAGCAGCTTGCCCGGACGAGAAGAGACCCAGTACTTC
TRBJ2-1	many	TRBV6-5	.	CASSYSQGTVEQFF	TGTGCCAGCAGTTACTCTCAAGGGACGGTTGAGCAGTTCTTC
TRBJ1-3	many	TRBV7-2	.	CASSLAPISGNTIYF	TGTGCCAGCAGCTTAGCGCCGATCTCTGGAAACACCATATATTTT
TRBJ2-2	many	TRBV2	.	CASSAYRSSGTGELFF	TGTGCCAGCAGCGCCTACAGGTCGTCGGGCACCGGGGAGCTGTTTTTT
TRBJ2-7	.	TRBV3-1	.	CASSQGYGQKDEQYF	TGTGCCAGCAGCCAAGGTTACGGACAGAAGGACGAGCAGTACTTC
TRBJ2-7	many	TRBV12-3/TRBV12-4	.	CASSAATGSLRVAYEQYF	TGTGCCAGCAGTGCCGCTACCGGGAGCCTTCGGGTCGCCTACGAGCAGTACTTC